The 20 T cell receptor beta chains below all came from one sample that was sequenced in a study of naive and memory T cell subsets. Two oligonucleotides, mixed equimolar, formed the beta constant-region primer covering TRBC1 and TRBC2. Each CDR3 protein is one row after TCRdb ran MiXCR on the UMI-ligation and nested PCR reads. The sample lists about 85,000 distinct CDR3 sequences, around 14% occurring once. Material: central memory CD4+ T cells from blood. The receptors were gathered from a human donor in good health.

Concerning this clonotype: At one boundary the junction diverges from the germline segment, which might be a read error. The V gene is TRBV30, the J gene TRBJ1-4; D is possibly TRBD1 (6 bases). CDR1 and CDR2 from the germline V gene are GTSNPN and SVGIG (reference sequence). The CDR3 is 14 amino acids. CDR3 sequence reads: CAWSLGTTNEKLFF. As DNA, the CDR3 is TGTGCCTGGAGCCTCGGGACAACAAATGAAAAACTGTTTTTT. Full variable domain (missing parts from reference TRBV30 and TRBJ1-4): SQTIHQWPATLVQPVGSPLSLECTVEGTSNPNLYWYRQAAGRGLQLLFYSVGIGQISSEVPQNLSASRPQDRQFILSSKKLLLSDSGFYLCAWSLGTTNEKLFFGSGTQLSVL.

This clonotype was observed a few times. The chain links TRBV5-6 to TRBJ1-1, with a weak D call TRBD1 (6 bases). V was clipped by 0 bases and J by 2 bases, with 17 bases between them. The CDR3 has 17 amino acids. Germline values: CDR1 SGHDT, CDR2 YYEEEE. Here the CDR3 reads CASSLVTGADRNTEAFF. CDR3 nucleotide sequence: TGTGCCAGCAGCTTGGTCACGGGGGCAGATCGAAACACTGAAGCTTTCTTT.

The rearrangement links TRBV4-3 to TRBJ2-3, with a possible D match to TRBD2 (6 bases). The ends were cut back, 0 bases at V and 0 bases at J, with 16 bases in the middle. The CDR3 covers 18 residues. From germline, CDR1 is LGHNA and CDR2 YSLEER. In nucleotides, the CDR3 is TGCGCCAGCAGCCAAGATCCGGTGTCGGGAGCCAGCACAGATACGCAGTATTTT. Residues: CASSQDPVSGASTDTQYF.

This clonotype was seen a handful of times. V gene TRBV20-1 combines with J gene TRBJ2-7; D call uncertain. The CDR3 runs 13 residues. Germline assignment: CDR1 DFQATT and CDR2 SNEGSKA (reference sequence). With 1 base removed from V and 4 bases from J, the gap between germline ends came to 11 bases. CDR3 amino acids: CSARGGRSYEQYF. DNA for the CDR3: TGCAGTGCTAGAGGCGGAAGAAGTTACGAGCAGTACTTC.

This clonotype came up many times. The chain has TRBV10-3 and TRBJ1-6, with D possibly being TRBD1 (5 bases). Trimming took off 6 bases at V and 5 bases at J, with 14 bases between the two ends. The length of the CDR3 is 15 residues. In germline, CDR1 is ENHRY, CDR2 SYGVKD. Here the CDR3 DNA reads TGTGCCATCAGCTCCTCCGAGACAGATAATTCACCCCTCCACTTT. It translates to CAISSSETDNSPLHF.

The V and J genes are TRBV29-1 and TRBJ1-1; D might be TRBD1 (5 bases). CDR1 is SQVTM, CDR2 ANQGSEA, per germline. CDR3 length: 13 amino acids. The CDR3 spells CSSYGQLNTEAFF. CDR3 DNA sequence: TGCTCCTCCTATGGACAACTTAACACTGAAGCTTTCTTT.

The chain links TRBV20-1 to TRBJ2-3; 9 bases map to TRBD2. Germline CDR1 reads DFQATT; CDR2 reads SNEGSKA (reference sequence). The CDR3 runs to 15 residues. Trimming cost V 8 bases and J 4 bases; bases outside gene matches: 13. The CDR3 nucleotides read TGCAGTATCAAGACGGCGGGAGGGGGTTCAGATACGCAGTATTTT. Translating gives CSIKTAGGGSDTQYF.

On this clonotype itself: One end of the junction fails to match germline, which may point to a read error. CDR3 sequence (DNA): TGTGCCATCAGTTATCAGGGGGCGCACGAGCAGTACTTC. It codes for CAISYQGAHEQYF. The chain links TRBV6-5 to TRBJ2-7; 8 nucleotides match TRBD1. The CDR3 consists of 13 residues. CDR1 MNHEY and CDR2 SVGAGI come from the germline V gene.

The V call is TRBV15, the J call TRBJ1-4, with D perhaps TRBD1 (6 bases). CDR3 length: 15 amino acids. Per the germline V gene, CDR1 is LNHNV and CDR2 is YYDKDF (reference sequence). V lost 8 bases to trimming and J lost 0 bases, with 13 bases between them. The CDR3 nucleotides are TGTGCCACCCAGGGGATGGCAGCAACTAATGAAAAACTGTTTTTT. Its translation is CATQGMAATNEKLFF.

The CDR3 bases are TGTGCCAGCAGCTTTACAGGGGGTGCAGATACGCAGTATTTT. It translates to CASSFTGGADTQYF. The chain couples TRBV7-2 to TRBJ2-3, with TRBD1 identical over 8 bases. The V segment lost 3 bases and the J segment 4 bases; nucleotides outside the gene matches: 3. CDR1 is SGHTA and CDR2 is FQGNSA in the germline V gene. The CDR3 has 14 residues.

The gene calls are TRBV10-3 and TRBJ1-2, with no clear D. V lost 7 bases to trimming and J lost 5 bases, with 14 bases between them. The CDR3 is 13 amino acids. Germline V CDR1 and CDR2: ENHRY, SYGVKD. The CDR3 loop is CAITPTPIYGYTF. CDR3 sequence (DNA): TGTGCCATCACCCCAACCCCTATATATGGCTACACCTTC.

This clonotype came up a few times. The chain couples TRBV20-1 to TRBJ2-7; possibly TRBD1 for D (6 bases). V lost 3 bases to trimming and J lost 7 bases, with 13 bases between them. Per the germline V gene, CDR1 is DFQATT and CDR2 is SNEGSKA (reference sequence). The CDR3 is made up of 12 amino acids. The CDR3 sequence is CSARSGVSEQYF. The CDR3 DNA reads TGCAGTGCTAGGTCAGGGGTGTCGGAGCAGTACTTC.

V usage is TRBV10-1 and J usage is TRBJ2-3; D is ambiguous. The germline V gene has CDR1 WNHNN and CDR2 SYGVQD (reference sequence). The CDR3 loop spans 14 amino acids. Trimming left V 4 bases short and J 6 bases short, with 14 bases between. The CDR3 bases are TGCGCCAGCAGTGGAGTTCGGGTGGGGGATACGCAGTATTTT. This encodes CASSGVRVGDTQYF.

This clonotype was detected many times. The CDR3 spells CASTVLESTDTQYF. The CDR3 nucleotides read TGTGCCAGCACCGTACTAGAGAGCACAGATACGCAGTATTTT. The chain employs TRBV5-5 and TRBJ2-3; a weak D match, TRBD2 (5 bases). This CDR3 contains 14 residues. V was clipped by 6 bases and J by 0 bases, with 11 bases between them. Per the germline V gene, CDR1 is SGHKS and CDR2 is YYEKEE (reference sequence).

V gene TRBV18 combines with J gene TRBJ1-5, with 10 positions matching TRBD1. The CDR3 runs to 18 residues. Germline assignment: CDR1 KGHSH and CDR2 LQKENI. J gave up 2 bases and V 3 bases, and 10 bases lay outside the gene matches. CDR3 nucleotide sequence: TGTGCCAGCTCACCCTCACGGACAGGGGGGGGTCGCAATCAGCCCCAGCATTTT. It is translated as CASSPSRTGGGRNQPQHF.

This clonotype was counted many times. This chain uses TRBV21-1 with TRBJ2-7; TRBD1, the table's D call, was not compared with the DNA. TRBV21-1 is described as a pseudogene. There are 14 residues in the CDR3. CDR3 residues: CASSPIAGAGEQYF. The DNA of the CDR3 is TGTGCCAGCAGCCCTATCGCGGGTGCTGGCGAGCAGTACTTC.

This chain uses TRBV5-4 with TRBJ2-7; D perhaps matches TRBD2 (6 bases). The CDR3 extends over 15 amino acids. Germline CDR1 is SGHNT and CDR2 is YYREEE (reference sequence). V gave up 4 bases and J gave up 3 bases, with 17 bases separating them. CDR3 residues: CASSPGLPENYEQYF. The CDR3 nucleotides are TGTGCCAGCAGCCCGGGACTTCCAGAAAACTACGAGCAGTACTTC. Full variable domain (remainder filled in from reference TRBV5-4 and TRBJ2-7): ETGVTQSPTHLIKTRGQQVTLRCSSQSGHNTVSWYQQALGQGPQFIFQYYREEENGRGNFPPRFSGLQFPNYSSELNVNALELDDSALYLCASSPGLPENYEQYFGPGTRLTVT.

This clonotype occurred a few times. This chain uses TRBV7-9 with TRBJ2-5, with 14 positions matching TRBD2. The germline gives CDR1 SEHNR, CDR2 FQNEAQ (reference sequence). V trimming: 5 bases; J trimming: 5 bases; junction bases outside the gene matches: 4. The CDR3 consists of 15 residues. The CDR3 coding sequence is TGTGCCAGCAGCCTGGGACTAGCGGGAGTTGAGACCCAGTACTTC. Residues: CASSLGLAGVETQYF.

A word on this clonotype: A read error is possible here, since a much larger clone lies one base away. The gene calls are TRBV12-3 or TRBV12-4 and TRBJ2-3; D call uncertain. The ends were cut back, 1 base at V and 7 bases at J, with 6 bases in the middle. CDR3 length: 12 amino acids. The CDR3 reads CASSLVGNTQYF. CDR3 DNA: TGTGCCAGCAGTTTAGTAGGTAATACGCAGTATTTT.

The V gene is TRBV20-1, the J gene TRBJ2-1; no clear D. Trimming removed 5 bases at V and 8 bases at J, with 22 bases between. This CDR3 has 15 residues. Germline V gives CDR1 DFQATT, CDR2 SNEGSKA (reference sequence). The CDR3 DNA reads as TGCAGTGCTGACAAGTCCTCGGGTTTGTACGATGAGCAGTTCTTC. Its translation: CSADKSSGLYDEQFF.